The 6 T cell receptor beta chains listed next were all sequenced from one sample in a study of T cells after yellow fever vaccination. TCRdb recomputed calls from the 5' RACE reads with MiXCR, one row per CDR3 protein. Of approximately 110,000 distinct CDR3 sequences in the sample, 8.4% were seen once. Sequenced material: CD8+ T cells sorted from PBMCs, taken 45 days after the yellow fever booster vaccination. The receptors stem from a man aged 25 to 40 who received the YFV17D yellow fever vaccine.

This clonotype was seen more than once but under ten times. The gene calls are TRBV6-5 and TRBJ2-1, with 7 bases lining up with TRBD2. Germline-derived CDR1 and CDR2 are MNHEY and SVGAGI. CDR3 size: 16 residues. J lost 2 bases, V lost 4 bases, and 8 bases had no gene match. Written as DNA, the CDR3 is TGTGCCAGCAGTTCTGGCCTAGCGGAAGCCTACAATGAGCAGTTCTTC. It translates to CASSSGLAEAYNEQFF.

This clonotype has ten or more counts. The chain is built from TRBV2 and TRBJ2-5; tentatively, D is TRBD2 (5 bases). CDR1 is SNHLY and CDR2 is FYNNEI in the germline V gene. The length of the CDR3 is 13 residues. Trimming removed 8 bases from V and 2 bases from J, with 12 bases in between. CDR3 nucleotide sequence: TGTGCCAGCCAAGTGGAGGAGCAAGAGACCCAGTACTTC. Amino acid sequence: CASQVEEQETQYF.

Many counts were recorded for this clonotype. The V and J genes are TRBV12-3 or TRBV12-4 and TRBJ2-7, with 9 bases identical to TRBD2. This CDR3 is built from 14 residues. V lost 8 bases to trimming and J lost 1 base; unmatched junction nucleotides: 6. The CDR3 here is CASRGLADSYEQYF. CDR3 nucleotide sequence: TGTGCCAGCCGGGGACTAGCCGATTCCTACGAGCAGTACTTC.

This clonotype has a count of ten or more. The chain employs TRBV28 and TRBJ2-2; no firm D call. From germline, CDR1 is MDHEN and CDR2 SYDVKM. This CDR3 is built from 14 residues. V was clipped by 6 bases and J by 3 bases, with 11 bases between them. CDR3 nucleotide sequence: TGTGCCAGCAGACAACTACAAGACACCGGGGAGCTGTTTTTT. It translates to CASRQLQDTGELFF.

The chain links TRBV7-7 to TRBJ1-1; the D gene is possibly TRBD1 (5 bases). CDR1 SSHAT and CDR2 FNYEAQ come from the germline V gene (reference sequence). This CDR3 contains 14 residues. CDR3 nucleotides: TGTGCTCGGCGTGGGGCAGGGATGTTCACTGAAGCTTTCTTT. It yields the protein CARRGAGMFTEAFF.

This clonotype was observed at least ten times. This chain links TRBV12-3 or TRBV12-4 with TRBJ2-7; the D gene could be TRBD1 or TRBD2 (5 bases each). The CDR3 is 15 amino acids. Trimming pared 6 bases from V and 2 bases from J, leaving 17 bases between. The DNA for the CDR3 is TGTGCCAGCAGCCTAGGCCGGGACGGACCCTACGAGCAGTACTTC. Amino acids: CASSLGRDGPYEQYF.